This T cell receptor (beta chain) was sequenced for a study of tumor T cells in aggressive B-cell lymphoma. There are a few counts of this clone. Germline CDR1 is MDHEN and CDR2 is SYDVKM. V was pared by 5 bases and J by 0 bases, with 4 bases of the junction left unmatched. CDR3 length: 14 residues. This table comes from immunoSEQ multiplex PCR, and its TCRdb copy is limited to in-frame clones, with some not included. Here the sample spans some 3,500 clones, 86% being singletons. The source of this sequence is an adult with diffuse large B cell lymphoma. V and J are TRBV28 and TRBJ2-7, with 7 nucleotides matching TRBD1. The sequenced material came from tumor tissue. CDR3 DNA: TGTGCCAGCAGTAGACAGGGAAGCTCCTACGAGCAGTACTTC. Amino acids: CASSRQGSSYEQYF.